This T cell receptor beta chain was profiled in a study of OX40 agonist ivuxolimab in advanced cancers. Libraries were prepared by immunoSEQ multiplex PCR; TCRdb keeps only in-frame clonotypes and omits some of them. The table records about 110,000 clones, 75% to 95% of them present only once. Patients were ruled out by autoimmune disease history or systemic immunosuppression. This clonotype originated in an adult with an advanced solid tumor such as melanoma, head and neck, liver or kidney cancer. The sample was CD4+ or CD8+ T cells sorted from blood, taken in a trial of the OX40 agonist ivuxolimab.

CDR3 sequence: CASSQGGSYNEQFF. The CDR3 DNA is TGCGCCAGCAGCCAAGGTGGGAGTTACAATGAGCAGTTCTTC. This rearrangement joins TRBV4-3 to TRBJ2-1; maybe TRBD2 (5 bases). Trimming removed 1 base from V and 4 bases from J, with 8 bases in between. In germline, CDR1 is LGHNA, CDR2 YSLEER. CDR3 size: 14 residues.